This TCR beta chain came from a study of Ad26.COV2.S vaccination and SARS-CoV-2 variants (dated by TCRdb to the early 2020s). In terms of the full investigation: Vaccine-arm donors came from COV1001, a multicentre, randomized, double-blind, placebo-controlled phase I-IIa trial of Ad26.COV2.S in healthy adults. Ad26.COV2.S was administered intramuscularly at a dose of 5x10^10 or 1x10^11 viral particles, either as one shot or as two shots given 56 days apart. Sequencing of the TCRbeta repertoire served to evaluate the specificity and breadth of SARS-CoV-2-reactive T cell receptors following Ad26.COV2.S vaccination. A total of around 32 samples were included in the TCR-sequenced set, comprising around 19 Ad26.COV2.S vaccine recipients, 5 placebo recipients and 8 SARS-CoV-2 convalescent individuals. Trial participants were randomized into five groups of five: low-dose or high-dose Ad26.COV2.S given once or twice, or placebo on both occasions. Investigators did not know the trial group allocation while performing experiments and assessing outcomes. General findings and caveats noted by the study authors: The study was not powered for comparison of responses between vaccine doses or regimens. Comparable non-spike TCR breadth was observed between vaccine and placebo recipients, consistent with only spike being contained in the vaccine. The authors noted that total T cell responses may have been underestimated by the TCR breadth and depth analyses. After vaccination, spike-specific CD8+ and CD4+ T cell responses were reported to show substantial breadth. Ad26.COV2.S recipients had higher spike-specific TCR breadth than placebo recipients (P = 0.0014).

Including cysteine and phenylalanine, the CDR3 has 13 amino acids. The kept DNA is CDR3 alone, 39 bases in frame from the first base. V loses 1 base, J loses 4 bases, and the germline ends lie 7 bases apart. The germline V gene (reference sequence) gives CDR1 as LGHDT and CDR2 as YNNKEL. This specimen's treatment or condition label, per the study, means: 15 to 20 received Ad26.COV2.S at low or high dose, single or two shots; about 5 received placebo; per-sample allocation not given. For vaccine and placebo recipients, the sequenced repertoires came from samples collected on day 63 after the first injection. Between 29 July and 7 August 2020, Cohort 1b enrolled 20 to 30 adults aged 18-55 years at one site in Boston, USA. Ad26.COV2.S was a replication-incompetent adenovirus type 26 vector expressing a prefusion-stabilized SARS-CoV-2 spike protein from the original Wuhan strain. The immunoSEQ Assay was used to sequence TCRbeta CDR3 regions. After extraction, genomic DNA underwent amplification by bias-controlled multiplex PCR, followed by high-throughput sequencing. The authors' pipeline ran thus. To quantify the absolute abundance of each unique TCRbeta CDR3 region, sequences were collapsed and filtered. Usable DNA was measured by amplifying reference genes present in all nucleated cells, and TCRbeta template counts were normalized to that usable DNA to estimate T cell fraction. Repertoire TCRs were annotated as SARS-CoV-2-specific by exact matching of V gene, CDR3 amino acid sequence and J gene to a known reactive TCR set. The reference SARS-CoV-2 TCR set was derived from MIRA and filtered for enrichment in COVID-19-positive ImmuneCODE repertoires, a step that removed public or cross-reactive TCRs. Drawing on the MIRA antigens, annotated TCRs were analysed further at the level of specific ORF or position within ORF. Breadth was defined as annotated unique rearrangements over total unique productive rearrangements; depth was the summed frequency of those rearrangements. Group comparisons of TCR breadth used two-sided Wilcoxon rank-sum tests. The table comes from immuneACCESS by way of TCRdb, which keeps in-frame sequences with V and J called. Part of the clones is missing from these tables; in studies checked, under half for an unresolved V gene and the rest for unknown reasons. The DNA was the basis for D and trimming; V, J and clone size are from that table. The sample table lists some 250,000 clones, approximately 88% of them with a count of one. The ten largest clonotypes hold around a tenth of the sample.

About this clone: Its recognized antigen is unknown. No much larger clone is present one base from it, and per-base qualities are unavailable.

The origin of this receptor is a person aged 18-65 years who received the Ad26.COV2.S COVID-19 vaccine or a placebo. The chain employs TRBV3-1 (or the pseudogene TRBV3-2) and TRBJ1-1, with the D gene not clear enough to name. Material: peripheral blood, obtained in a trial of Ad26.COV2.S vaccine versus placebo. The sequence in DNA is TGTGCCAGCAGCCAAGTAGCAGGCACTGAAGCTTTCTTT. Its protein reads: CASSQVAGTEAFF.